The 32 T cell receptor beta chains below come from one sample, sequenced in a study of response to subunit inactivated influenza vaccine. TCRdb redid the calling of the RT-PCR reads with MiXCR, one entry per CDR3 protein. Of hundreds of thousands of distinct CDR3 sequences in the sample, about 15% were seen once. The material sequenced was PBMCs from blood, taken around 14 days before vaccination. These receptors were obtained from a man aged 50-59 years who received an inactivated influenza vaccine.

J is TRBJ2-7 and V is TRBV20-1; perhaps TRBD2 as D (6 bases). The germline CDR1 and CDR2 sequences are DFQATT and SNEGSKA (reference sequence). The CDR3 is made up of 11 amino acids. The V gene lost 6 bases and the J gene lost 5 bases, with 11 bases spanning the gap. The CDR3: CSAGGMNEQYF. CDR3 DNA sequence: TGCAGTGCCGGGGGAATGAACGAGCAGTACTTC.

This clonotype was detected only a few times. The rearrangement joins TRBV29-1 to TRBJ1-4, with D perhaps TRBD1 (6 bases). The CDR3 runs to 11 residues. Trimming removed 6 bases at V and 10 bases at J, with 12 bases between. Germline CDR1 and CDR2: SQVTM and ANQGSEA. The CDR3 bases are TGCAGCGTCGTCCTAGGGGGAAAACTGTTTTTT. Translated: CSVVLGGKLFF.

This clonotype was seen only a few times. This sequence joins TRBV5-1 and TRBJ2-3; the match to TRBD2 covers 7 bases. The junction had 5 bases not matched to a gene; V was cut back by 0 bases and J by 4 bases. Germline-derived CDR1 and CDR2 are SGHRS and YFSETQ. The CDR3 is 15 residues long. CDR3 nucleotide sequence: TGCGCCAGCAGCTTGGCTGCGGGAGCCTCAGATACGCAGTATTTT. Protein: CASSLAAGASDTQYF.

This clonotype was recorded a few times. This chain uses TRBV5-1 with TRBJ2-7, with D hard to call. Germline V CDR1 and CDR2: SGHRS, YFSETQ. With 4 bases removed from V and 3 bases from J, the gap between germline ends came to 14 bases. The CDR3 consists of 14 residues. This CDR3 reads CASSLHLGFYEQYF. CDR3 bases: TGCGCCAGCAGCCTTCACTTGGGCTTCTACGAGCAGTACTTC.

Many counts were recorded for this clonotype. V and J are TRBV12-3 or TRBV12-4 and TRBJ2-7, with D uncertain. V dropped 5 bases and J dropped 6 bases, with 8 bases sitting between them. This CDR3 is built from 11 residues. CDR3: CASSRVGEQYF. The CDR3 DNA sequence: TGTGCCAGCAGTCGTGTGGGCGAGCAGTACTTC.

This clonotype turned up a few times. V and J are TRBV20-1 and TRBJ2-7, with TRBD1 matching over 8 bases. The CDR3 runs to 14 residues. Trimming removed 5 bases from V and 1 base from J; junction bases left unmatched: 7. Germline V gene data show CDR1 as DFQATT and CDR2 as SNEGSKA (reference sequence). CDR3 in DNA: TGCAGTGCTGGGCCGGACAGGGCTTCCTACGAGCAGTACTTC. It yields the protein CSAGPDRASYEQYF.

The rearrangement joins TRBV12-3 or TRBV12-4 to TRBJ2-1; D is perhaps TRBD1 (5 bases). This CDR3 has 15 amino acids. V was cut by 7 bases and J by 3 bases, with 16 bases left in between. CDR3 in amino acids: CASIQGQQDYNEQFF. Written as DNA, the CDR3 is TGTGCCAGCATCCAAGGACAACAAGACTACAATGAGCAGTTCTTC.

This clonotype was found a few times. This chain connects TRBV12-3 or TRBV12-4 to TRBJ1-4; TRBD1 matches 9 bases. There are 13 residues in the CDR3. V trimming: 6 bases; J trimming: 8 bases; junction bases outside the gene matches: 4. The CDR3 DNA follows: TGTGCCAGCAGCAGGACAGGGGAGGAAAAACTGTTTTTT. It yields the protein CASSRTGEEKLFF.

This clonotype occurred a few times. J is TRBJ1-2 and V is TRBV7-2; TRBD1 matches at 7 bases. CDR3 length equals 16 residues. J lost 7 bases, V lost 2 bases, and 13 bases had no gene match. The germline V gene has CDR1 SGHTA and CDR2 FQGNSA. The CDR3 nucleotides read TGTGCCAGCAGCTTATCCTCCCTCCAGGGGGAGCGTGGCTACACCTTC. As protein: CASSLSSLQGERGYTF. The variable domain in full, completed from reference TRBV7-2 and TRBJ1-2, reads GAGVSQSPSNKVTEKGKDVELRCDPISGHTALYWYRQSLGQGLEFLIYFQGNSAPDKSGLPSDRFSAERTGGSVSTLTIQRTQQEDSAVYLCASSLSSLQGERGYTFGSGTRLTVV.

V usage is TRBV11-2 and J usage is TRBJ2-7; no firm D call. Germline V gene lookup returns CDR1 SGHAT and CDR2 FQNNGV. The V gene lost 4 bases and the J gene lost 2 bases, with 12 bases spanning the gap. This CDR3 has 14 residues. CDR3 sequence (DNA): TGTGCCAGCAGCTATTCGACAAAAACCTACGAGCAGTACTTC. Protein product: CASSYSTKTYEQYF.

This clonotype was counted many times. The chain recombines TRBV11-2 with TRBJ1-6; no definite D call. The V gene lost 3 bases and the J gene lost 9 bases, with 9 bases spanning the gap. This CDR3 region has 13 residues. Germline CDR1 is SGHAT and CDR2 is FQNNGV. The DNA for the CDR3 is TGTGCCAGCAGCTTTTCTGAAGCTTCACCCCTCCACTTT. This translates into CASSFSEASPLHF.

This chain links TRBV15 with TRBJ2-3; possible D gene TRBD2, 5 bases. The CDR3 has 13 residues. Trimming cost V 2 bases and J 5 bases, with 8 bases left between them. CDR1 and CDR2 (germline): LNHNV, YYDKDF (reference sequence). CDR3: CATSRRGGDTQYF. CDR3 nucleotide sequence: TGTGCCACCAGCAGACGGGGTGGAGATACGCAGTATTTT.

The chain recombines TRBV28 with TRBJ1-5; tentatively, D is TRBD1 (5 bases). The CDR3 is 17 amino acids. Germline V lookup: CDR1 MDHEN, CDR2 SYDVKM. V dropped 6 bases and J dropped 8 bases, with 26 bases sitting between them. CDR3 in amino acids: CASRPRDSFWGREPQHF. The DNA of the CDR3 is TGTGCCAGCAGGCCACGTGACAGTTTCTGGGGCCGGGAGCCCCAGCATTTT.

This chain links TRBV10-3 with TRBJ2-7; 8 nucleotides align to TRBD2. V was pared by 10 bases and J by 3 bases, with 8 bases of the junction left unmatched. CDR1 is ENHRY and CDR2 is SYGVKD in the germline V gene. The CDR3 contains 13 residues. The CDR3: CATTGTRGYEQYF. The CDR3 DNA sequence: TGTGCCACAACCGGGACTAGGGGCTACGAGCAGTACTTC.

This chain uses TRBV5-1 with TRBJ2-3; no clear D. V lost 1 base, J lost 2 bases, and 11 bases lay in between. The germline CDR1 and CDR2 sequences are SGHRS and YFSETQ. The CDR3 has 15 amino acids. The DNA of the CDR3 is TGCGCCAGCAGCTTGAGACTCGGCCCCACAGATACGCAGTATTTT. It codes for CASSLRLGPTDTQYF.

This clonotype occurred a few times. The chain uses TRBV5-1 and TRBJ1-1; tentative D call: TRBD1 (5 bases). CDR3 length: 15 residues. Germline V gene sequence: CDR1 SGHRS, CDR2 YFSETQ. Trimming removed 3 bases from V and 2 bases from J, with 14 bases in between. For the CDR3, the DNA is TGCGCCAGCAGCTGGGGCGAGACAGTTAACACTGAAGCTTTCTTT. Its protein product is CASSWGETVNTEAFF. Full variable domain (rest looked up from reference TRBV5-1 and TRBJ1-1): KAGVTQTPRYLIKTRGQQVTLSCSPISGHRSVSWYQQTPGQGLQFLFEYFSETQRNKGNFPGRFSGRQFSNSRSEMNVSTLELGDSALYLCASSWGETVNTEAFFGQGTRLTVV.

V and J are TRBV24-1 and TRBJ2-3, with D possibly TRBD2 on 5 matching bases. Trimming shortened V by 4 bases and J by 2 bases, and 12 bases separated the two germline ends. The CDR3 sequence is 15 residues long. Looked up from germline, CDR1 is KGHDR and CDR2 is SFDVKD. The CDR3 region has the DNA TGTGCCACCAGTGAGAGTGGGAGCTACACAGATACGCAGTATTTT. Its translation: CATSESGSYTDTQYF.

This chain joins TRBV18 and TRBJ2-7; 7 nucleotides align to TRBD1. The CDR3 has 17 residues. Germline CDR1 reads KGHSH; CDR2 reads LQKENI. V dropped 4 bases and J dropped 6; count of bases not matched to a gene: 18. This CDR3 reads CASSHAFRTGKDSEQYF. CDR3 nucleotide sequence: TGTGCCAGCTCACACGCATTCAGGACAGGAAAGGACTCCGAGCAGTACTTC.

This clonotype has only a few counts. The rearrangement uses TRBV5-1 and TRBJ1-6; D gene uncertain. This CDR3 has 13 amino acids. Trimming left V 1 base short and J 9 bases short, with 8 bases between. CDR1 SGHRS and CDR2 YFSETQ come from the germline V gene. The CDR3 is CASSLNAASPLHF. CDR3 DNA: TGCGCCAGCAGCTTGAATGCGGCTTCACCCCTCCACTTT.

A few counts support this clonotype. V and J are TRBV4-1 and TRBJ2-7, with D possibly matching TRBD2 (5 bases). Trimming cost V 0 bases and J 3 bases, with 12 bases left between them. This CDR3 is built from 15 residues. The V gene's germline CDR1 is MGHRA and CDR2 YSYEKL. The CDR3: CASSQDTGFRYEQYF. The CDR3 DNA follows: TGCGCCAGCAGCCAAGATACGGGATTCCGCTACGAGCAGTACTTC.

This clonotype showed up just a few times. CDR3 in amino acids: CASSLYAGETQYF. CDR3 sequence (DNA): TGTGCCAGCAGCTTATATGCAGGGGAGACCCAGTACTTC. The rearrangement uses TRBV7-3 and TRBJ2-5; D possibly corresponds to TRBD1 (5 bases). This CDR3 contains 13 residues. Trimming stripped 2 bases from V and 5 bases from J, with 9 bases between. Germline V gene lookup returns CDR1 SGHTA and CDR2 FQGTGA.

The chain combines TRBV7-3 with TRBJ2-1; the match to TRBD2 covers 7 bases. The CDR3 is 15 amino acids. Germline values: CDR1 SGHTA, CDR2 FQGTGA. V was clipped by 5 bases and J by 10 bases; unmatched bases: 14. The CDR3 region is CASSQSGKTSGEQFF. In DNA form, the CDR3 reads TGTGCCAGCAGCCAGAGCGGGAAGACCTCCGGGGAGCAGTTCTTC.

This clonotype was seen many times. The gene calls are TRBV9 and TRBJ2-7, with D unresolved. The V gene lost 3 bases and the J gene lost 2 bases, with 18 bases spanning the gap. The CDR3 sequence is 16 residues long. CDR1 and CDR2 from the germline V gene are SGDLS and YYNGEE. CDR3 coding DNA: TGTGCCAGCAGCGGTCTTGCCGGCAACAAAGCCTACGAGCAGTACTTC. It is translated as CASSGLAGNKAYEQYF.

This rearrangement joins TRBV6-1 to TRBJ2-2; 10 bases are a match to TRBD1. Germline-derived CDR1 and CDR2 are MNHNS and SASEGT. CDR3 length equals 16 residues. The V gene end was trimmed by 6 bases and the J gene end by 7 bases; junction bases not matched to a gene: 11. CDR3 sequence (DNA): TGTGCCAGCAGGTCACCGGGACAGGGGTTGGTCGGGGAGCTGTTTTTT. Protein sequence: CASRSPGQGLVGELFF.

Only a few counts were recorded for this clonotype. Here the CDR3 reads CASGMNTEAFF. The CDR3 nucleotides are TGTGCCAGCGGTATGAACACTGAAGCTTTCTTT. This sequence joins TRBV12-3 or TRBV12-4 and TRBJ1-1; D unclear. Trimming removed 8 bases from V and 0 bases from J, with 4 bases in between. This CDR3 contains 11 residues.

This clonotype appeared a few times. The CDR3 loop is CASSLPSRTSGKTQYNEQFF. In DNA, the CDR3 is TGTGCCAGCAGCTTACCTTCTCGGACTAGCGGGAAGACTCAATACAATGAGCAGTTCTTC. This chain links TRBV11-2 with TRBJ2-1; 12 bases are shared with TRBD2. V shed 2 bases, J shed 4 bases, and the junction held 15 bases outside the gene matches. The CDR3 contains 20 residues. CDR1 and CDR2 (germline): SGHAT, FQNNGV.

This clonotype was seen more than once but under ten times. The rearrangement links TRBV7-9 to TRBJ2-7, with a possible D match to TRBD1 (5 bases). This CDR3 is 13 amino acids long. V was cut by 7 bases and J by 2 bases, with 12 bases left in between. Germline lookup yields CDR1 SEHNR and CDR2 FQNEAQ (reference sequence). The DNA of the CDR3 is TGTGCCAGCACTTTAACAGGAACCTACGAGCAGTACTTC. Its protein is CASTLTGTYEQYF.

The CDR3 nucleotides read TGCAGTGCTCCTCAGACAGGGGGGGCTTTCTTT. Its protein is CSAPQTGGAFF. The chain joins TRBV20-1 to TRBJ1-1; TRBD1 matches 9 bases. Trimming at V came to 5 bases and at J to 11 bases, leaving 6 bases not matched to a gene. This CDR3 contains 11 residues. CDR1 is DFQATT, CDR2 SNEGSKA, per germline (reference sequence).

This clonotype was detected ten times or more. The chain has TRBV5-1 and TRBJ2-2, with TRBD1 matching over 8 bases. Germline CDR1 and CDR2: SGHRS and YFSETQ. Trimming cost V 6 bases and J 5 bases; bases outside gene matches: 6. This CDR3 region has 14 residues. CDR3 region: CASKAGGQTGELFF. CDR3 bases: TGCGCCAGCAAGGCAGGGGGCCAAACCGGGGAGCTGTTTTTT.

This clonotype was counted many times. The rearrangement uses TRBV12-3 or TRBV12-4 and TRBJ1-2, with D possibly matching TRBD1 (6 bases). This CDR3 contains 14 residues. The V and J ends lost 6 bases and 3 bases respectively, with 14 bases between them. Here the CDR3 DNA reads TGTGCCAGCAGGGAACAGGGTAACCACTATGGCTACACCTTC. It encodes CASREQGNHYGYTF.

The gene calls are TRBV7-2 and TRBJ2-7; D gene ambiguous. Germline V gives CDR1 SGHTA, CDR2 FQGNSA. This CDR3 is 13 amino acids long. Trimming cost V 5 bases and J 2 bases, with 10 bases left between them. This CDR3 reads CASSPAAAYEQYF. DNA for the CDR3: TGTGCCAGCAGCCCGGCGGCTGCCTACGAGCAGTACTTC.

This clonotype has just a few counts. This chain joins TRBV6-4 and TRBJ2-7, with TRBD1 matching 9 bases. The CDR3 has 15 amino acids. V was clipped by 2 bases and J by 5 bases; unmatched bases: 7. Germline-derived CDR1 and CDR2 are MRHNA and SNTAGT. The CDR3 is CASSDPSGQGHEQYF. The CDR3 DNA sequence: TGTGCCAGCAGTGACCCATCGGGACAGGGTCACGAGCAGTACTTC.